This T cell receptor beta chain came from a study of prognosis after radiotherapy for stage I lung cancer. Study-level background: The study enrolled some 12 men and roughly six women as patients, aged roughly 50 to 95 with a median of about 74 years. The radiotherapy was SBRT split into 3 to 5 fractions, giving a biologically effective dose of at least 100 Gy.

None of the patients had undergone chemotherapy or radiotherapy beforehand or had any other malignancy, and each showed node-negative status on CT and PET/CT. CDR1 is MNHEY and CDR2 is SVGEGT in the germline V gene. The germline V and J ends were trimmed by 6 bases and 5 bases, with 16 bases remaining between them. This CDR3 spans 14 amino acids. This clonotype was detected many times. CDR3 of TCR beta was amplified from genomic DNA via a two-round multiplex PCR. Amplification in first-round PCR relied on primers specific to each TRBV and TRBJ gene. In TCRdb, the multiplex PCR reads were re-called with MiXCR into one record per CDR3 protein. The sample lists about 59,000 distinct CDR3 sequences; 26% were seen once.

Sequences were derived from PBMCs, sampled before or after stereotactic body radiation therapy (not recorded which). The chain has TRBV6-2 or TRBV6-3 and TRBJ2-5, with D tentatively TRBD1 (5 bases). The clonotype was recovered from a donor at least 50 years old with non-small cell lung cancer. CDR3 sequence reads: CASRNLGPPETQYF. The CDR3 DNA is TGTGCCAGCAGAAACTTGGGGCCGCCCGAGACCCAGTACTTC.